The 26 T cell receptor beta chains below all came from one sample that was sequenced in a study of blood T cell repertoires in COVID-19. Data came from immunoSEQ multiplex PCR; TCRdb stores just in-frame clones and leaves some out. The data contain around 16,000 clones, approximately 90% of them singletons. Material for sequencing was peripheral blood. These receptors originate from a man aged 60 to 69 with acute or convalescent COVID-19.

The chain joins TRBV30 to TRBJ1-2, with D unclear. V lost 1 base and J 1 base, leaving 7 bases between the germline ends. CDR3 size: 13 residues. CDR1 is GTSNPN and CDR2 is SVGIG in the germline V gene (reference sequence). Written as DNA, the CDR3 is TGTGCCTGGAGTGCCCAGTTTAACTATGGCTACACCTTC. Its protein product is CAWSAQFNYGYTF. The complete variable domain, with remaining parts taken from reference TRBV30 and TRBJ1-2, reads SQTIHQWPATLVQPVGSPLSLECTVEGTSNPNLYWYRQAAGRGLQLLFYSVGIGQISSEVPQNLSASRPQDRQFILSSKKLLLSDSGFYLCAWSAQFNYGYTFGSGTRLTVV.

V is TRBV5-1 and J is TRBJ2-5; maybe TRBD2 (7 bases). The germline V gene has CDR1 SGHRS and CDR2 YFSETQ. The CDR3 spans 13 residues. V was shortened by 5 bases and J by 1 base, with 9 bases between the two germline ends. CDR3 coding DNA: TGCGCCAGCAGTCGGGGGGCCCAAGAGACCCAGTACTTC. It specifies CASSRGAQETQYF.

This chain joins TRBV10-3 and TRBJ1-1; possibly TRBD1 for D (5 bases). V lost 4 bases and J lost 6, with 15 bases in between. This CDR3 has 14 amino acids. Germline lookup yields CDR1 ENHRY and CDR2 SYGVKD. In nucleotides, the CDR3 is TGTGCCATCAGTGTTGGCAGGGAAGGCGCTGAAGCTTTCTTT. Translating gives CAISVGREGAEAFF.

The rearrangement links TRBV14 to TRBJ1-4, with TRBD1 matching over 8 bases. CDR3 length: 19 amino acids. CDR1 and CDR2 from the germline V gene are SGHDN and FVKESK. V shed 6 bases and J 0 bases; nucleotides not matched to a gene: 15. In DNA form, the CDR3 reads TGTGCCAGCAGGCAACCCTATAGGACAGGGCTTGCAACTAATGAAAAACTGTTTTTT. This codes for CASRQPYRTGLATNEKLFF.

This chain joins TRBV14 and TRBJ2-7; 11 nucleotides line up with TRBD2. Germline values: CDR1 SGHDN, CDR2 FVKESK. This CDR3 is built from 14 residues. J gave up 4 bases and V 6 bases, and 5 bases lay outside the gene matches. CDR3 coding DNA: TGTGCCAGCAGGTCCGGGACTAGCGGATACGAGCAGTACTTC. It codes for CASRSGTSGYEQYF.

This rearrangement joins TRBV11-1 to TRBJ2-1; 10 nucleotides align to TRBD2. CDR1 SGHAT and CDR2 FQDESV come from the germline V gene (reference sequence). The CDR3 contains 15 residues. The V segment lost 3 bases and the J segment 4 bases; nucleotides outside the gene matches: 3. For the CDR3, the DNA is TGTGCCAGCAGCTTGCGGACTAGCGGATACAATGAGCAGTTCTTC. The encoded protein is CASSLRTSGYNEQFF.

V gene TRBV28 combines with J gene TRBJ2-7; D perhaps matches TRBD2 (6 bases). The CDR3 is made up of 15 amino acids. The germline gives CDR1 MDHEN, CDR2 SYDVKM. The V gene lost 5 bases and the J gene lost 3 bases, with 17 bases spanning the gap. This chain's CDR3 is CASSLPFLGLYEQYF. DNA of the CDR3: TGTGCCAGCAGTCTCCCTTTCCTGGGACTCTACGAGCAGTACTTC.

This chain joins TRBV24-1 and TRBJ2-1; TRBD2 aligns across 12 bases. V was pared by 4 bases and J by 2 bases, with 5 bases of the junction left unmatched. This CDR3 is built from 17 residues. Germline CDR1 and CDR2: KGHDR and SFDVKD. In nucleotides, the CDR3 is TGTGCCACCAGTGACGTGACTAGCGGGGGACCCTACAATGAGCAGTTCTTC. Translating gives CATSDVTSGGPYNEQFF.

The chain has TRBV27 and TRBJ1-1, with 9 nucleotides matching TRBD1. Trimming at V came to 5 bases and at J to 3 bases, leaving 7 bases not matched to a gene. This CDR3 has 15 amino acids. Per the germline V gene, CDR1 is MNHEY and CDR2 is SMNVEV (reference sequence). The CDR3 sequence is CASSLKQGADTEAFF. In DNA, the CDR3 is TGTGCCAGCAGTCTAAAACAGGGGGCTGACACTGAAGCTTTCTTT.

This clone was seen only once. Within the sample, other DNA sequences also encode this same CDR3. The DNA for the CDR3 is TGCGCCAGCAGTGAGTCACCAGGGGGCGATGGCTACACCTTC. Amino acid sequence: CASSESPGGDGYTF. The chain is built from TRBV10-2 and TRBJ1-2, with 8 bases fitting TRBD1. V was clipped by 0 bases and J by 6 bases; unmatched bases: 3. The CDR3 is 14 amino acids. CDR1 WSHSY and CDR2 SAAADI come from the germline V gene.

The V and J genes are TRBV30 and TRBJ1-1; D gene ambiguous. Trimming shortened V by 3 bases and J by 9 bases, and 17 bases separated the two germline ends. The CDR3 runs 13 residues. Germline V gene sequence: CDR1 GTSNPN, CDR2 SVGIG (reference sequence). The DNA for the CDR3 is TGTGCCTGGAGGCCTACTCAACAGAGTCAAGCTTTCTTT. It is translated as CAWRPTQQSQAFF.

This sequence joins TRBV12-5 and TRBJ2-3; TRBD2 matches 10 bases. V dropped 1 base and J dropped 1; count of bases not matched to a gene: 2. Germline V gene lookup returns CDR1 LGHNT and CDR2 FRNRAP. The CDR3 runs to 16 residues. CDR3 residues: CASGLGLAGGTDTQYF. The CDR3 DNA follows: TGTGCTAGTGGTTTGGGGCTAGCGGGGGGCACAGATACGCAGTATTTT.

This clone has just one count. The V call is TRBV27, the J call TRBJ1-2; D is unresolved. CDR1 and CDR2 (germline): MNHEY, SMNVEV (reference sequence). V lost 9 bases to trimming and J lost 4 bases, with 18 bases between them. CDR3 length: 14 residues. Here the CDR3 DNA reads TGTGCCAGTAGCCCAAGTCGTCGCAGCTATGGCTACACCTTC. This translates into CASSPSRRSYGYTF.

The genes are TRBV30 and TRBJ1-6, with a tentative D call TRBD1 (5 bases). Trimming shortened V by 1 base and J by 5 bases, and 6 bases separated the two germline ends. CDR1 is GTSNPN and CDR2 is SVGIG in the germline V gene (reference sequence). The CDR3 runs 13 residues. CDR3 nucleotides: TGTGCCTGGAGTGCCAGGGATAATTCACCCCTCCACTTT. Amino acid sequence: CAWSARDNSPLHF. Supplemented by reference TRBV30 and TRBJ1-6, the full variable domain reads SQTIHQWPATLVQPVGSPLSLECTVEGTSNPNLYWYRQAAGRGLQLLFYSVGIGQISSEVPQNLSASRPQDRQFILSSKKLLLSDSGFYLCAWSARDNSPLHFGNGTRLTVT.

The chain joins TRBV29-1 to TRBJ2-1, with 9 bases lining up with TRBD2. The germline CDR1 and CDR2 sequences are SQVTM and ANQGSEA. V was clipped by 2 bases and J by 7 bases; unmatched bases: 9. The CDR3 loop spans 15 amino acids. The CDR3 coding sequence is TGCAGCGTTGAAACGAGGGTAGCGGGAGTAAATGAGCAGTTCTTC. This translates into CSVETRVAGVNEQFF.

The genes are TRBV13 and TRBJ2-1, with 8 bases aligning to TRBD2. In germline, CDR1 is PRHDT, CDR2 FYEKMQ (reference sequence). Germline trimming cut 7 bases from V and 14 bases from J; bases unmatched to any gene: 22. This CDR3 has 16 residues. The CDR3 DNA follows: TGTGCCAGCACCCGAGCGGGGTCGGGGGGGCCCCATACAGAGTTCTTC. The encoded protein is CASTRAGSGGPHTEFF. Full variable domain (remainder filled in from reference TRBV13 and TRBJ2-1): AAGVIQSPRHLIKEKRETATLKCYPIPRHDTVYWYQQGPGQDPQFLISFYEKMQSDKGSIPDRFSAQQFSDYHSELNMSSLELGDSALYFCASTRAGSGGPHTEFFGPGTRLTVL.

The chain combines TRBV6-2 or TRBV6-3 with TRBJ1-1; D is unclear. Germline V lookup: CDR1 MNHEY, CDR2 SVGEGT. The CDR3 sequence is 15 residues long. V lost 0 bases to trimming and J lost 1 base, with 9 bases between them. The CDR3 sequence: CASSYSQVPNTEAFF. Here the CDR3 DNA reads TGTGCCAGCAGTTACTCGCAGGTGCCGAACACTGAAGCTTTCTTT.

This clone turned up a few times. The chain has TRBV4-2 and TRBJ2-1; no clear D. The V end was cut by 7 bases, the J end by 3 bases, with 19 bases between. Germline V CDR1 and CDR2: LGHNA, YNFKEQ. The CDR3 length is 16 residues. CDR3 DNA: TGTGCCAGCACCCTGAGGTCCGGCGACGACTACAATGAGCAGTTCTTC. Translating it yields CASTLRSGDDYNEQFF.

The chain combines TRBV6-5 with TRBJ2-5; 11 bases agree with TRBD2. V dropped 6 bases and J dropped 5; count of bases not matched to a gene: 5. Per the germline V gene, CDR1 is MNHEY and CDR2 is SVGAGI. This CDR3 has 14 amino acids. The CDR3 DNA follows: TGTGCCAGCAGCTTAGCGGGAGGGAGGGAGACCCAGTACTTC. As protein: CASSLAGGRETQYF.

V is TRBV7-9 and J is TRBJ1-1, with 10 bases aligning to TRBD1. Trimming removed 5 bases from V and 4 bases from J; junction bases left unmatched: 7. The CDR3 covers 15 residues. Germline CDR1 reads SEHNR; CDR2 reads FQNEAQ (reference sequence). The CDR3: CASSTSRQGATEAFF. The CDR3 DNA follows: TGTGCCAGCAGCACGTCCCGACAGGGGGCCACTGAAGCTTTCTTT.

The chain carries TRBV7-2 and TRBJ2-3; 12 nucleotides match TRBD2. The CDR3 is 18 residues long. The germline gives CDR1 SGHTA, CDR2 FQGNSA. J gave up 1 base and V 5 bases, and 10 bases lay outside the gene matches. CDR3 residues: CASSPRLAGDAGTDTQYF. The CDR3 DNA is TGTGCCAGCAGCCCCCGACTAGCGGGGGATGCCGGCACAGATACGCAGTATTTT.

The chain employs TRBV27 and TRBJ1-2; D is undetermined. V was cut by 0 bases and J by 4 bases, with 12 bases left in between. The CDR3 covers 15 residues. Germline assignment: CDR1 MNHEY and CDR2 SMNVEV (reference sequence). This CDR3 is CASSLSRDFVYGYTF. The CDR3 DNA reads TGTGCCAGCAGTTTATCTCGGGATTTTGTCTATGGCTACACCTTC.

This CDR3 is CASSLEGQGDGYTF. The CDR3 DNA follows: TGCGCCAGCAGCTTGGAGGGACAGGGTGATGGCTACACCTTC. V gene TRBV5-1 combines with J gene TRBJ1-2, with 9 bases aligning to TRBD1. Per the germline V gene, CDR1 is SGHRS and CDR2 is YFSETQ. V was clipped by 0 bases and J by 6 bases; unmatched bases: 3. The CDR3 is 14 residues long.

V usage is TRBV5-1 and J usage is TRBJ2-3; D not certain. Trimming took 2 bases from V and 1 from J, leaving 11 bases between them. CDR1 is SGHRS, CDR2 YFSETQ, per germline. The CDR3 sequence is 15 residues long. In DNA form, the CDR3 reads TGCGCCAGCAGCTTTAACGGGTTGGGCACAGATACGCAGTATTTT. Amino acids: CASSFNGLGTDTQYF. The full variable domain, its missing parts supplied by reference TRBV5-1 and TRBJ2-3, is KAGVTQTPRYLIKTRGQQVTLSCSPISGHRSVSWYQQTPGQGLQFLFEYFSETQRNKGNFPGRFSGRQFSNSRSEMNVSTLELGDSALYLCASSFNGLGTDTQYFGPGTRLTVL.

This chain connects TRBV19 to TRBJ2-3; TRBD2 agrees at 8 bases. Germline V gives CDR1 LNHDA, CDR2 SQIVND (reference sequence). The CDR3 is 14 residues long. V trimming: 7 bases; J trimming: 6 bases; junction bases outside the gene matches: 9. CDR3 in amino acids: CASTRGVAGDTQYF. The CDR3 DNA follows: TGTGCCAGTACCCGCGGGGTAGCGGGGGATACGCAGTATTTT.

The CDR3 region has the DNA TGTGCCAGCAGCCCCCAGGGGGAGCAATACGAGCAGTACTTC. It is translated as CASSPQGEQYEQYF. The rearrangement joins TRBV7-8 to TRBJ2-7; the match to TRBD1 covers 7 bases. Germline V gene lookup returns CDR1 SGHVS and CDR2 FQNEAQ. The V gene end was trimmed by 5 bases and the J gene end by 4 bases; junction bases not matched to a gene: 8. This CDR3 region has 14 residues. The complete variable domain, with remaining parts taken from reference TRBV7-8 and TRBJ2-7, reads GAGVSQSPRYKVAKRGQDVALRCDPISGHVSLFWYQQALGQGPEFLTYFQNEAQLDKSGLPSDRFFAERPEGSVSTLKIQRTQQEDSAVYLCASSPQGEQYEQYFGPGTRLTVT.